The rows below give T cell receptor beta chains drawn from one sample of a study of blood T cell repertoires in COVID-19. Only in-frame clones appear in the TCRdb table, and some are missing; sequencing was by immunoSEQ multiplex PCR. Of a few hundred thousand clones listed, 82% were seen once; the top ten hold 8% to 9%. Sequences were obtained from peripheral blood. These receptors were collected from a woman older than 75 with COVID-19, enrolled during active disease. Each CDR3 is given with its conserved first and last residue. D genes are given only for firm matches. Not every row has a clone size; where given, it reads once, few, many or a size class.

J | V | D | size | DNA | CDR3
TRBJ1-2 | TRBV11-2 | NA | NA | TGTGCCAGCAGCTTCGACAGAAACTATGGCTACACCTTC | CASSFDRNYGYTF
TRBJ2-1 | TRBV7-2 | NA | NA | TGTGCCAGCAGCCCAGGATTCTCCTACAATGAGCAGTTCTTC | CASSPGFSYNEQFF
TRBJ2-1 | TRBV7-8 | NA | NA | TGTGCCAGCAGCTTAGTTGGGGGGACAGTTTACAATGAGCAGTTCTTC | CASSLVGGTVYNEQFF
TRBJ2-7 | TRBV5-4 | TRBD2 | few | TGTGCCAGCAGTCCCGGGACTAGCGACGGCTACGAGCAGTACTTC | CASSPGTSDGYEQYF
TRBJ1-2 | TRBV3-1/TRBV3-2 | NA | NA | TGTGCCAGCAGCCCGGGTTGGGGAGGCTATGGCTACACCTTC | CASSPGWGGYGYTF
TRBJ2-2 | TRBV28 | TRBD2 | NA | TGTGCCAGCAGTTTTCCGGCGGGAGGGCCCGGGGAGCTGTTTTTT | CASSFPAGGPGELFF
TRBJ2-7 | TRBV3-1/TRBV3-2 | TRBD2 | NA | TGTGCCAGCAGCCATCGCGGGACTAGCGGGAGCCGGTACGAGCAGTACTTC | CASSHRGTSGSRYEQYF
TRBJ1-2 | TRBV14 | NA | NA | TGTGCCAGCAGCCGGCACCAACAGAATAACTATGGCTACACCTTC | CASSRHQQNNYGYTF
TRBJ1-2 | TRBV10-3 | TRBD1 | once | TGTGCCACTGATGGACAGGGCTCTTCGGGTGGCTACACCTTC | CATDGQGSSGGYTF
TRBJ1-3 | TRBV18 | NA | NA | TGTGCCAGCCGTCAAGGGGAAGGAAACACCATATATTTT | CASRQGEGNTIYF